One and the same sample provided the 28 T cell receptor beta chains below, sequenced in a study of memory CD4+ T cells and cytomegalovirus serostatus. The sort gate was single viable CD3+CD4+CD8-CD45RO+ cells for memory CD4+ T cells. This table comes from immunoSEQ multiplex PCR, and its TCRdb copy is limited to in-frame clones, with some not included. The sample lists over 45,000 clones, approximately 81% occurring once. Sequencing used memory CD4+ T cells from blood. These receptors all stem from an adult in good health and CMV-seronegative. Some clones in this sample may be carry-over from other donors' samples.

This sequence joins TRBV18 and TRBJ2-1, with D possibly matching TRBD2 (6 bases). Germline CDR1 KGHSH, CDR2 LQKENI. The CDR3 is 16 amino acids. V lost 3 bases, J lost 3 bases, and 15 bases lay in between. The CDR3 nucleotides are TGTGCCAGCTCACCGACGGGAGTAATGGGCTACAATGAGCAGTTCTTC. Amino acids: CASSPTGVMGYNEQFF.

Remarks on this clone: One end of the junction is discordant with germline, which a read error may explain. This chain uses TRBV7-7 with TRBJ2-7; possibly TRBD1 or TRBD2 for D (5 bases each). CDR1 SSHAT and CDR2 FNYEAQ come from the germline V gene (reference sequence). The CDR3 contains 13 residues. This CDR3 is CASSSGADYEQYF. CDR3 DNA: TGTGCTAGCAGCTCCGGGGCCGACTACGAGCAGTACTTC.

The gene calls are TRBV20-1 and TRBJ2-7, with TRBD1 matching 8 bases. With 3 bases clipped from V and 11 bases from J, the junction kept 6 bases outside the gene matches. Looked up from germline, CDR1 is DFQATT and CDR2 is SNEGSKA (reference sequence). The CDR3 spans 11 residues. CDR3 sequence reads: CSASSSDREYF. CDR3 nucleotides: TGCAGTGCTAGTAGCTCGGACAGGGAGTACTTC.

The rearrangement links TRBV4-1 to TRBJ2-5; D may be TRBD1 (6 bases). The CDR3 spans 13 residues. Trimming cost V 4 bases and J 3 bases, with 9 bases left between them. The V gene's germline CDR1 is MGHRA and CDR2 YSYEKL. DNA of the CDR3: TGCGCCAGCAGCCGACAGGATAAAGAGACCCAGTACTTC. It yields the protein CASSRQDKETQYF.

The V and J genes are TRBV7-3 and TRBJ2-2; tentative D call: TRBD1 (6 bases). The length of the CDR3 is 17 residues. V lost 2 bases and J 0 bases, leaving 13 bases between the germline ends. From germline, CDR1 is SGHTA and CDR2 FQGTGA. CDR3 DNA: TGTGCCAGCAGCTTATCCAGACAGGTTGCGAACACCGGGGAGCTGTTTTTT. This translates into CASSLSRQVANTGELFF.

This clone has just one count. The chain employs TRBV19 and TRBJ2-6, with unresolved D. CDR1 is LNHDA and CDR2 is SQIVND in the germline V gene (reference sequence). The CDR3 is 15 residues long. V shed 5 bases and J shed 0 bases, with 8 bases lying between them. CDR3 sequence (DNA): TGTGCCAGTAGTGGGATGTTCTCTGGGGCCAACGTCCTGACTTTC. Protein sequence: CASSGMFSGANVLTF.

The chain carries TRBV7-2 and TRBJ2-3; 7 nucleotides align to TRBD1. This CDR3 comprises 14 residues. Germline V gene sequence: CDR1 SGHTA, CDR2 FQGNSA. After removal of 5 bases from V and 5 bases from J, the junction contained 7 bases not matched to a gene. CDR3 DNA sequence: TGTGCCAGCAGCAGGGGGCTAGTTGGAGATACGCAGTATTTT. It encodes CASSRGLVGDTQYF.

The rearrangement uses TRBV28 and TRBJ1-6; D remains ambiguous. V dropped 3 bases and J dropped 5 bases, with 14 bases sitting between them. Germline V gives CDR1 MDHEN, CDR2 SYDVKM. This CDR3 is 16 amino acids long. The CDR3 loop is CASSFPVRANNSPLHF. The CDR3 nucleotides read TGTGCCAGCAGTTTCCCAGTCCGGGCCAATAATTCACCCCTCCACTTT.

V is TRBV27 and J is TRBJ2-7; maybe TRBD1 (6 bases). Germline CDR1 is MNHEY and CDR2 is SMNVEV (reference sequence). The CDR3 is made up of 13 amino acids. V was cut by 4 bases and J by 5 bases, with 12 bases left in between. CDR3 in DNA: TGTGCCAGCAGTTCGAACAGGGTCCACGAGCAGTACTTC. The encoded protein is CASSSNRVHEQYF.

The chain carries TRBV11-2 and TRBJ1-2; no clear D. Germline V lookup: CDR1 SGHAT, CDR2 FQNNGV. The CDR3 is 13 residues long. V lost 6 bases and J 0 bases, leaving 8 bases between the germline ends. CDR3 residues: CASRRSANYGYTF. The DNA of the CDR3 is TGTGCCAGCAGGAGGAGCGCTAACTATGGCTACACCTTC.

CDR3 DNA: TGTGCCAGCAGTGAACAAACCGACAGTGTAAGGCAGTTCTTC. Amino acids: CASSEQTDSVRQFF. J is TRBJ2-1 and V is TRBV25-1; a possible D gene is TRBD1 (5 bases). The CDR3 consists of 14 residues. V lost 2 bases and J lost 12, with 17 bases in between. CDR1 MGHDK and CDR2 SYGVNS come from the germline V gene.

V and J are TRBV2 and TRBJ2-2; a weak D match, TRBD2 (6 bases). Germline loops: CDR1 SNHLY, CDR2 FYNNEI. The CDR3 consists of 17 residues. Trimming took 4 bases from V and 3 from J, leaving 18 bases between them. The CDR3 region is CASSGFLDSGHTGELFF. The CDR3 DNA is TGTGCCAGCAGTGGATTTCTCGATAGCGGTCACACCGGGGAGCTGTTTTTT.

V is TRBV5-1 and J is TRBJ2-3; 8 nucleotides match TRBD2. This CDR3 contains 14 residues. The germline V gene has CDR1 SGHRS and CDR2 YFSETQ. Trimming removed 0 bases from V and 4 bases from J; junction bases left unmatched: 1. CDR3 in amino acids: CASSLERESDTQYF. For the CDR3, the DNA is TGCGCCAGCAGCTTGGAGCGGGAGTCAGATACGCAGTATTTT.

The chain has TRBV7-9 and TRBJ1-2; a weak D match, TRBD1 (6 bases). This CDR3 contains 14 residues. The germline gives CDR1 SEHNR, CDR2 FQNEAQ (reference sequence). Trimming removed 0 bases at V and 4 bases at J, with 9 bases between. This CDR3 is CASSLAQGIYGYTF. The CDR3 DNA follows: TGTGCCAGCAGCTTAGCACAGGGCATCTATGGCTACACCTTC.

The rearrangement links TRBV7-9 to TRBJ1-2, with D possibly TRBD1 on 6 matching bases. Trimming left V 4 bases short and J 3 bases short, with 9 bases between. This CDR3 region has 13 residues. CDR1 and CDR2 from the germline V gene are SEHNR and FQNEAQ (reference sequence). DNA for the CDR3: TGTGCCAGCAGCTCCCAGGGGTACTATGGCTACACCTTC. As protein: CASSSQGYYGYTF.

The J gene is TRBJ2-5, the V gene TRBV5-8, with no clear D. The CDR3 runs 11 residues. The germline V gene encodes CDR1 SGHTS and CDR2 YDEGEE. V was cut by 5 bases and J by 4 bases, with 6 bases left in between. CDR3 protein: CASRRRETQYF. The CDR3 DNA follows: TGTGCCAGCAGAAGGAGAGAGACCCAGTACTTC.

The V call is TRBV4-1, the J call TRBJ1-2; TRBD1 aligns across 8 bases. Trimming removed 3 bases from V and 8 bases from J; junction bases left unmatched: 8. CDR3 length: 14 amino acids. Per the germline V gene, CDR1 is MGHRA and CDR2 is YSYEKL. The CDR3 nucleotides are TGCGCCAGCAGCCAGCTACAGGGGGGAAGGGGCTACACCTTC. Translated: CASSQLQGGRGYTF.

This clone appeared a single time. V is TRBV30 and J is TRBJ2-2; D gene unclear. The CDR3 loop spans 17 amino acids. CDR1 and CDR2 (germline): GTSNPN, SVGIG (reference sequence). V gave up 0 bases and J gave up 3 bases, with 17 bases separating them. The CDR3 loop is CAWSVRARLGDTGELFF. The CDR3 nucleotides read TGTGCCTGGAGTGTAAGGGCGCGGCTGGGCGACACCGGGGAGCTGTTTTTT.

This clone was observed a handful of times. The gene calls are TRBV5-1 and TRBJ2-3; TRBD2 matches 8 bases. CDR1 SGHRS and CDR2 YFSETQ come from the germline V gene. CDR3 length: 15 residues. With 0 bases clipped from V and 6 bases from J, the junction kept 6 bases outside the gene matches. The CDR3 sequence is CASSLDGSGKDTQYF. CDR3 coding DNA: TGCGCCAGCAGCTTGGATGGTAGCGGGAAGGATACGCAGTATTTT.

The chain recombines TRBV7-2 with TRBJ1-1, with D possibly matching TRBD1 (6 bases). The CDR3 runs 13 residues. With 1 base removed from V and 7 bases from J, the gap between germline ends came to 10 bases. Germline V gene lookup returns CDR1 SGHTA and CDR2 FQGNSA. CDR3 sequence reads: CASSLGARGEAFF. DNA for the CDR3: TGTGCCAGCAGCTTAGGAGCCAGGGGTGAAGCTTTCTTT. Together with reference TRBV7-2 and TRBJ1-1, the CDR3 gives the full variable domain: GAGVSQSPSNKVTEKGKDVELRCDPISGHTALYWYRQSLGQGLEFLIYFQGNSAPDKSGLPSDRFSAERTGGSVSTLTIQRTQQEDSAVYLCASSLGARGEAFFGQGTRLTVV.

Written as DNA, the CDR3 is TGTGCCAGCAGCGTAGGACTAAGCCTCTCCTACGAGCAGTACTTC. Residues: CASSVGLSLSYEQYF. This rearrangement joins TRBV9 to TRBJ2-7, with D possibly matching TRBD2 (5 bases). Germline assignment: CDR1 SGDLS and CDR2 YYNGEE. Trimming removed 0 bases from V and 0 bases from J, with 10 bases in between. The CDR3 runs to 15 residues.

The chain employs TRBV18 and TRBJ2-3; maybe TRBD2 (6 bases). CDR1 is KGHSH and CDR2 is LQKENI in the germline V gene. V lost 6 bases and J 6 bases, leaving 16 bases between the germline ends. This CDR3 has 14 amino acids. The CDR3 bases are TGTGCCAGCTCCCGGGGGTCCAGCTCGGATACGCAGTATTTT. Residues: CASSRGSSSDTQYF.

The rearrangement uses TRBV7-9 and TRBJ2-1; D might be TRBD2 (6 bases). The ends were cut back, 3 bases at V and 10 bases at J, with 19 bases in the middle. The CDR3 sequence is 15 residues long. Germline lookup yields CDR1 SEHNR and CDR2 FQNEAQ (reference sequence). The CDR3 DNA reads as TGTGCCAGCAGCTTCCGGCGGAGGCGGGGAGAAGAGCAGTTCTTC. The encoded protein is CASSFRRRRGEEQFF. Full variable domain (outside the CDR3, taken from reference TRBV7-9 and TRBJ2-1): DTGVSQNPRHKITKRGQNVTFRCDPISEHNRLYWYRQTLGQGPEFLTYFQNEAQLEKSRLLSDRFSAERPKGSFSTLEIQRTEQGDSAMYLCASSFRRRRGEEQFFGPGTRLTVL.

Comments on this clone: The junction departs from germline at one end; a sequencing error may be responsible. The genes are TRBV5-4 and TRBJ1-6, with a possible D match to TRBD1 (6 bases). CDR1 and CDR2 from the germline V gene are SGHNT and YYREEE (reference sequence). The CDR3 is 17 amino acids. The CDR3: CASSQETGPFYNSPLHF. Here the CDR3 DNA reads TGCGCCAGCAGCCAAGAGACAGGTCCATTCTATAATTCACCCCTCCACTTT.

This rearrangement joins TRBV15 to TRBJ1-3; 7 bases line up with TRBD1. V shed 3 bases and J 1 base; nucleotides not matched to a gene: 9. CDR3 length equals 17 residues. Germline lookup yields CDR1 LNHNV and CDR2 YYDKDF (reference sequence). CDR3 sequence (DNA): TGTGCCACCAGCAGGAGAGGGGGCGCAGGGTCTGGAAACACCATATATTTT. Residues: CATSRRGGAGSGNTIYF. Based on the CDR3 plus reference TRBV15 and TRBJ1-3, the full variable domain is DAMVIQNPRYQVTQFGKPVTLSCSQTLNHNVMYWYQQKSSQAPKLLFHYYDKDFNNEADTPDNFQSRRPNTSFCFLDIRSPGLGDTAMYLCATSRRGGAGSGNTIYFGEGSWLTVV.

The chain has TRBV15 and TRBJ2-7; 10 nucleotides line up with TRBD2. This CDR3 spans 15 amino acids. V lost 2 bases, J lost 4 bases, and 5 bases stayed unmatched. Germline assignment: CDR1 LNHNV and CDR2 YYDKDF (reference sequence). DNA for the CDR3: TGTGCCACCAGCAGAAGGGTAGCGGGAGGTTACGAGCAGTACTTC. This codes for CATSRRVAGGYEQYF.

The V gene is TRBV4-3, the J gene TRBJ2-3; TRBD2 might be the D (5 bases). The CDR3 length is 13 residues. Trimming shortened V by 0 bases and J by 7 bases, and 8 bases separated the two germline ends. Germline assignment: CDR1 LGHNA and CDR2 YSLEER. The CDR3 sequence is CASSQDRGNTQYF. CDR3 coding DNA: TGCGCCAGCAGCCAAGATCGGGGAAATACGCAGTATTTT.

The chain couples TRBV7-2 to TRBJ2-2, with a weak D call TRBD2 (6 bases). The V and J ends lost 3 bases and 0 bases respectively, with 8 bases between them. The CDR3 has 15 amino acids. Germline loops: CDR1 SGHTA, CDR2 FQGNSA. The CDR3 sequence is CASSLGGTNTGELFF. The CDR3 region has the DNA TGTGCCAGCAGCTTGGGGGGTACGAACACCGGGGAGCTGTTTTTT.